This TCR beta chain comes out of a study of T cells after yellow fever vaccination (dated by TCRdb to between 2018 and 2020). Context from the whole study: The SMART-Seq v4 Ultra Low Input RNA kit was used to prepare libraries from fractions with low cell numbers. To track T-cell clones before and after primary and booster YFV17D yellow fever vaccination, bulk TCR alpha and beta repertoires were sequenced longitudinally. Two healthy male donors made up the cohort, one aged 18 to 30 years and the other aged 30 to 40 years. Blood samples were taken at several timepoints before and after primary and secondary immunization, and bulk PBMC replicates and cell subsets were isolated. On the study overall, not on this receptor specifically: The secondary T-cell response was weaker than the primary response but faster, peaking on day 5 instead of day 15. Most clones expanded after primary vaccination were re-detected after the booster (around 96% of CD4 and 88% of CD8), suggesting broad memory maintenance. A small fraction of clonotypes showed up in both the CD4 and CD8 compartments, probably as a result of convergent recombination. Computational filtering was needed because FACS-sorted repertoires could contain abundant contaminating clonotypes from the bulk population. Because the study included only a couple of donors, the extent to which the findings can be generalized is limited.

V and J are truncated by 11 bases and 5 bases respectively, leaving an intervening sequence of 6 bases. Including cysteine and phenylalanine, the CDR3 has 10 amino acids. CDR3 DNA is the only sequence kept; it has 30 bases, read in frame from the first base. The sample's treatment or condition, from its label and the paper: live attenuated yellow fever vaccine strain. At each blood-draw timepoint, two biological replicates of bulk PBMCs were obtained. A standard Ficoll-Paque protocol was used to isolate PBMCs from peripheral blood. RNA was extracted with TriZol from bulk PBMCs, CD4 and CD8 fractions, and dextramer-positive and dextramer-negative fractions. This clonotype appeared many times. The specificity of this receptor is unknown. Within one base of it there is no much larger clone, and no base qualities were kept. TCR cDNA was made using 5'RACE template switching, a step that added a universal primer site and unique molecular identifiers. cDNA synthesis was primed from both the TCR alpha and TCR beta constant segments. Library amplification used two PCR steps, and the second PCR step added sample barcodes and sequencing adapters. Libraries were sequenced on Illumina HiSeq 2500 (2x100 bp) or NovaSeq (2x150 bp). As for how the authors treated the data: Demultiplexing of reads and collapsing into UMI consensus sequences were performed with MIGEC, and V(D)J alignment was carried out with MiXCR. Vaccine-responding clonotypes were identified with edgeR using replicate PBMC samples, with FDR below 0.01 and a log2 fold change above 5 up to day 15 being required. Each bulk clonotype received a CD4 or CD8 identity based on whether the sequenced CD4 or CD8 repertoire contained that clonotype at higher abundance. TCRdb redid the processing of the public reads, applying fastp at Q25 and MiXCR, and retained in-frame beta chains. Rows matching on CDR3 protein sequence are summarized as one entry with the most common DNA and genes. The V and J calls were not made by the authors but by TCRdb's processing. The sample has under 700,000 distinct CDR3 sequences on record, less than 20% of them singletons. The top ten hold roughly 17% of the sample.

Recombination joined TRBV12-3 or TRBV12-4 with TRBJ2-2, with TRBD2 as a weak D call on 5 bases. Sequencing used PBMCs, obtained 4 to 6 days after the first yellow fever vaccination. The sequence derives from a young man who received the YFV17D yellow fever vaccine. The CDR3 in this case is CACGTGELFF. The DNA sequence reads TGTGCCTGCGGGACCGGGGAGCTGTTTTTT.